The text below deals with one T cell receptor beta chain. Lactation, pregnancy, other autoimmune disease or uncontrolled infection led to exclusion of patients. Blood dates from first hyperthyroidism diagnosis, before any ophthalmopathy symptoms. Cells are PBMCs isolated from more than 8.5 ml of fresh blood. Germline CDR1 SGDLS, CDR2 YYNGEE. The CDR3 runs to 13 residues. With 0 bases removed from V and 5 bases from J, the gap between germline ends came to 8 bases. RNA transcripts were the template for amplifying TCR beta CDR3 regions. Researchers ran a first-round RT-PCR on the TCR CDR3 using the HTBI primer set. From the multiplex PCR reads, TCRdb called clonotypes with MiXCR, one entry per CDR3 protein. The data show fewer than 200,000 distinct CDR3 sequences, about 9.4% seen once. The sample belongs to a study of T cells in Graves' hyperthyroidism and ophthalmopathy.

The specimen was blood. The source of this sequence is a woman in her late teens or twenties with Graves' hyperthyroidism that later progressed to Graves' ophthalmopathy. This rearrangement joins TRBV9 to TRBJ1-1; the D is unclear. The chain's CDR3 is CASSVDGETEAFF. Written as DNA, the CDR3 is TGTGCCAGCAGCGTAGATGGGGAAACTGAAGCTTTCTTT.